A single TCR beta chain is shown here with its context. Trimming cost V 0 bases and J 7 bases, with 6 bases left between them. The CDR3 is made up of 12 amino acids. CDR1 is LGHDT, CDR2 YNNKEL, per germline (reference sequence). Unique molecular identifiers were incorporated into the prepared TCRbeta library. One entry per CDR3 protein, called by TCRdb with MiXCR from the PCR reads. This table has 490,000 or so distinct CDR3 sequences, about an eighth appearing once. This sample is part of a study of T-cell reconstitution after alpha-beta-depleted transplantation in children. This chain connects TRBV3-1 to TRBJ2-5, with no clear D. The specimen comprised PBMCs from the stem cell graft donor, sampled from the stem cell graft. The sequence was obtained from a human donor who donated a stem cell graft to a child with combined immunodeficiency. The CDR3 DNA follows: TGTGCCAGCAGCCAAGAGATGGCGACCCAGTACTTC. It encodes CASSQEMATQYF.